This T cell receptor beta chain derives from a study of metastatic and nonmetastatic thyroid tumors. TCRdb reanalyzed the PCR reads via MiXCR. The table lists tens of thousands of clones, 25% of them singletons, with 9% to 10% in the top ten. Every patient was untreated before thyroid surgery. The germline V and J ends were trimmed by 5 bases and 0 bases, with 11 bases remaining between them. Germline V gene lookup returns CDR1 DFQATT and CDR2 SNEGSKA (reference sequence). The CDR3 spans 14 residues. The sequence came from a female donor with papillary thyroid cancer or a benign thyroid nodule (not recorded which). Some clones in this sample may be carry-over from other donors' samples. This sequence joins TRBV20-1 and TRBJ1-3; no definite D call. The material sequenced was blood. The CDR3 is CSAPRHPSGNTIYF. DNA of the CDR3: TGCAGTGCTCCAAGACACCCCTCTGGAAACACCATATATTTT.